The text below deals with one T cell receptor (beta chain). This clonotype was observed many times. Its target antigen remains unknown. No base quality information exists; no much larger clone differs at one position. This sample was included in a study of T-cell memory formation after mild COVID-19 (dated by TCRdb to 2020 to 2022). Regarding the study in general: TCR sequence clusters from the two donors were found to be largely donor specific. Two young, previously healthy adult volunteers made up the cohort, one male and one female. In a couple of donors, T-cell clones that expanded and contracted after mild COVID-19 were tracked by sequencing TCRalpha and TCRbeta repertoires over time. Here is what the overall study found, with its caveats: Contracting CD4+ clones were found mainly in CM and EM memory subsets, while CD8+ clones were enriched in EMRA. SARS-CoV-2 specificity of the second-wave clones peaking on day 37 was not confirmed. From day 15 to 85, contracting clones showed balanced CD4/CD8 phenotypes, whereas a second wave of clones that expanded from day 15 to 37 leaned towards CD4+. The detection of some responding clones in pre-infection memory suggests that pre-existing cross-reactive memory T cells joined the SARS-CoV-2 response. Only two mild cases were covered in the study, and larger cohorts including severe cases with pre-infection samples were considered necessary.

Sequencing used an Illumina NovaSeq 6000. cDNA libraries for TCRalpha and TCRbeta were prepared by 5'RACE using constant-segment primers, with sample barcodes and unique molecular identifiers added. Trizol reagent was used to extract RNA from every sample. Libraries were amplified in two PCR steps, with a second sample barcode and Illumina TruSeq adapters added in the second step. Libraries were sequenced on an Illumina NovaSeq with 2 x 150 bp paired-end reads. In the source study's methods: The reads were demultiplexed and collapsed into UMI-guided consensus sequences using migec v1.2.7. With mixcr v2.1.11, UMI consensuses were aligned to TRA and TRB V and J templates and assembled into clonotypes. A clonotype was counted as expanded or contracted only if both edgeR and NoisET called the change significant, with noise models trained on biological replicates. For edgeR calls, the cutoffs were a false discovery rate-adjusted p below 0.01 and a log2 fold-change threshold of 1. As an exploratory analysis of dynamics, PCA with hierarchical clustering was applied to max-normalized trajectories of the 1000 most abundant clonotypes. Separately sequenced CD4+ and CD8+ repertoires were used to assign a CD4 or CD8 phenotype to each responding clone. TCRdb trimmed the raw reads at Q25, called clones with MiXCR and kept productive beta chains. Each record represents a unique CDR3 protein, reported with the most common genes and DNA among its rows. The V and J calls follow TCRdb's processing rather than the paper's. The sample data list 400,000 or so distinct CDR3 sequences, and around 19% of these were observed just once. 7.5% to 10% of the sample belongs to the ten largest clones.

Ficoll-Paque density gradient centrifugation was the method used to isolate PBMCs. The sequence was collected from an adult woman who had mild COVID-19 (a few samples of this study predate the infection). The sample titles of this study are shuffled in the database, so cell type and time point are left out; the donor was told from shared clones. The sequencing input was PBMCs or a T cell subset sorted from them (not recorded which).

The nucleotide sequence is given as TGTGCCAGCAGTAGGGGAGCGGCCCAAGAGACCCAGTACTTC. Its protein product is CASSRGAAQETQYF. The chain employs TRBV12-3 or TRBV12-4 and TRBJ2-5, with the D assignment possibly TRBD1 or TRBD2, given 5 matching bases for each. The CDR3 covers 14 residues, taking in both the cysteine and the phenylalanine. The entry retains the CDR3 DNA only, 42 bases that are in frame from base 1. The V and J ends are trimmed by 5 bases and 1 base, leaving 11 bases between them.